This is a list of T cell receptor beta chains from one sample in a study of monozygotic twins with inflammatory bowel disease. Using the 5' RACE reads, TCRdb records one entry per CDR3 protein without DNA. The ten top clones account for roughly 2.2%, within a sample of some 440,000 distinct CDR3 sequences. Material: blood. All receptors come from a human donor with ulcerative colitis or Crohn's disease, or a healthy co-twin of an affected twin (not recorded which). The CDR3 runs from the conserved cysteine through the conserved F or W.

V gene	J gene	CDR3 protein
TRBV13	TRBJ1-2	CASSTPTDNYGYTF
TRBV4-3	TRBJ1-1	CASSQEIMAREAFF
TRBV12-3/TRBV12-4	TRBJ1-2	CASSWGQARGYTF
TRBV6-1	TRBJ1-3	CASSDMGTDSGNTIYF
TRBV20-1	TRBJ2-1	CSARDPASGRVSTNEQFF
TRBV12-3/TRBV12-4	TRBJ1-3	CASSSQRRGNTIYF
TRBV5-5	TRBJ1-6	CASSLVGSTLNSPLHF
TRBV7-2	TRBJ2-1	CASSVINNEQFF
TRBV4-3	TRBJ1-4	CASSPTGAFEKLFF
TRBV6-2/TRBV6-3	TRBJ2-7	CASSYSPEQPYEQYF
TRBV10-2	TRBJ2-3	CASSESVAGTQYF
TRBV5-6	TRBJ1-1	CASSSPWRGSLEAFF
TRBV11-1	TRBJ2-4	CASSRMRGTSGKGNIQYF
TRBV5-1	TRBJ1-1	CASSLGRWTVNTEAFF
TRBV28	TRBJ2-1	CASSLVEGRGGRAHNEQFF
TRBV12-3/TRBV12-4	TRBJ2-2	CAITQGAGGANTGELFF
TRBV11-1	TRBJ1-1	CASSPSGGMNTEAFF
TRBV2	TRBJ2-7	CASSPGPGQGSHEQYF
TRBV18	TRBJ2-5	CASSPISMRGQTQYF